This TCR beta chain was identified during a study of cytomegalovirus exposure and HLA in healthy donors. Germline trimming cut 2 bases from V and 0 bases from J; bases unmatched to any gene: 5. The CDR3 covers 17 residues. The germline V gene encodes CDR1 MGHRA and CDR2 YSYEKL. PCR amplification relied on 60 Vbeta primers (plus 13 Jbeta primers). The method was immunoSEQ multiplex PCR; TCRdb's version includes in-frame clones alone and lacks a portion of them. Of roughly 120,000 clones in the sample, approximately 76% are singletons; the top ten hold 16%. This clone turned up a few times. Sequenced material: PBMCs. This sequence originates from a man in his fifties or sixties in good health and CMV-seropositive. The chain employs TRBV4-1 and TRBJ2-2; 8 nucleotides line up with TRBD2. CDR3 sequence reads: CASSQLEAGANTGELFF. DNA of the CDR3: TGCGCCAGCAGCCAACTAGAAGCGGGGGCGAACACCGGGGAGCTGTTTTTT.